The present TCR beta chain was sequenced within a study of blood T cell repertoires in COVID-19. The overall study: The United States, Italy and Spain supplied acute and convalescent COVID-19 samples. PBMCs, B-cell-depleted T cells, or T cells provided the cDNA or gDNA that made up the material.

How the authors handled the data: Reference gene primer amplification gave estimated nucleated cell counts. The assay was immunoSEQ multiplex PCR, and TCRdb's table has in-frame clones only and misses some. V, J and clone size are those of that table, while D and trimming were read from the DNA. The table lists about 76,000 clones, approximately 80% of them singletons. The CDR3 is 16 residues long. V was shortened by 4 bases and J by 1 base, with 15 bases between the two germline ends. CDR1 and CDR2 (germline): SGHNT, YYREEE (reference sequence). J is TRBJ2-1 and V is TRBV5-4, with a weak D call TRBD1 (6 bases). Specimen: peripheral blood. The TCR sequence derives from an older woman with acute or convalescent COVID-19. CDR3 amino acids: CASSRTGQLSYNEQFF. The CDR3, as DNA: TGTGCCAGCAGCCGAACAGGGCAGTTGTCCTACAATGAGCAGTTCTTC. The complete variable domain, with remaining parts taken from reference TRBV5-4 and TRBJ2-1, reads ETGVTQSPTHLIKTRGQQVTLRCSSQSGHNTVSWYQQALGQGPQFIFQYYREEENGRGNFPPRFSGLQFPNYSSELNVNALELDDSALYLCASSRTGQLSYNEQFFGPGTRLTVL.